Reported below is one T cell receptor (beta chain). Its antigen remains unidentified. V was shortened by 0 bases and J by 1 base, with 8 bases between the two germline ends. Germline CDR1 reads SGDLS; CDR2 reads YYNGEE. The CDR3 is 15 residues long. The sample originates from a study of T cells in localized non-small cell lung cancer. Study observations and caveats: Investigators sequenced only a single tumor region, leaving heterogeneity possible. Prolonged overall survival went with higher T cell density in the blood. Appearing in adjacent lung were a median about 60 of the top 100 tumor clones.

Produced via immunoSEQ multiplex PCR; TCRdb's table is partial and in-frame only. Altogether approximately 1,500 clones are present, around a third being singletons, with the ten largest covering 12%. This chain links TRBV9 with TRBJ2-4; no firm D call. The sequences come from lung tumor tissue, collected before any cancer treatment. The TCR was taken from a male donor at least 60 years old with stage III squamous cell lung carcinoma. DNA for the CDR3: TGTGCCAGCAGCGTAGACGGGTTTGCCAAAAACATTCAGTACTTC. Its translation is CASSVDGFAKNIQYF.